The 10 T cell receptor beta chains below come from one sample, sequenced in a study of technical replicates of blood from a few donors. Method: immunoSEQ multiplex PCR; TCRdb's copy keeps in-frame clones and lacks some. Of under 85,000 clones in the sample, about 96% were seen once. Input material: T cells isolated from PBMCs. These TCRs come from a human donor in good health.

The CDR3 sequence is CAWRFTGMRNGYTF. CDR3 sequence (DNA): TGTGCCTGGAGGTTCACAGGGATGAGGAATGGCTACACCTTC. The chain links TRBV30 to TRBJ1-2; perhaps TRBD1 as D (6 bases). Germline CDR1 reads GTSNPN; CDR2 reads SVGIG (reference sequence). V was pared by 3 bases and J by 6 bases, with 17 bases between. The CDR3 has 14 residues.

This sequence joins TRBV27 and TRBJ2-3; 9 bases agree with TRBD1. The trim removed 4 bases at V and 4 bases at J, leaving 3 bases unmatched. Per germline, CDR1 MNHEY and CDR2 SMNVEV (reference sequence). The CDR3 contains 14 residues. The CDR3 DNA follows: TGTGCCAGCAGTTGGACAGGGGTGGCAGATACGCAGTATTTT. Translation: CASSWTGVADTQYF.

The chain joins TRBV10-3 to TRBJ2-7, with a weak D call TRBD1 (6 bases). The CDR3 sequence is 13 residues long. Germline V gene lookup returns CDR1 ENHRY and CDR2 SYGVKD. V lost 4 bases to trimming and J lost 1 base, with 8 bases between them. CDR3 protein: CAISARGSYEQYF. DNA of the CDR3: TGTGCCATCAGTGCCAGGGGATCCTACGAGCAGTACTTC.

The chain has TRBV27 and TRBJ2-1; 7 nucleotides match TRBD1. This CDR3 spans 13 amino acids. CDR1 and CDR2 from the germline V gene are MNHEY and SMNVEV (reference sequence). V trimming: 2 bases; J trimming: 8 bases; junction bases outside the gene matches: 3. Here the CDR3 DNA reads TGTGCCAGCAGTTTAGACAGGGTCCATGAGCAGTTCTTC. It codes for CASSLDRVHEQFF.

This sequence joins TRBV6-6 and TRBJ2-7; perhaps TRBD1 as D (6 bases). CDR3 size: 15 residues. Germline values: CDR1 MNHNY, CDR2 SVGAGI (reference sequence). Trimming pared 4 bases from V and 5 bases from J, leaving 18 bases between. The CDR3 DNA reads TGTGCCAGCAGTTCAACAGGGCTGGCTATCGACGAGCAGTACTTC. Amino acid sequence: CASSSTGLAIDEQYF.

V gene TRBV18 combines with J gene TRBJ2-7; no reliable D call. The V gene's germline CDR1 is KGHSH and CDR2 LQKENI. The CDR3 is 14 residues long. With 1 base removed from V and 1 base from J, the gap between germline ends came to 8 bases. The CDR3 region has the DNA TGTGCCAGCTCACCACTTGCCAGTTCCTACGAGCAGTACTTC. Translated, it gives CASSPLASSYEQYF.

In nucleotides, the CDR3 is TGTGCCAGCAGCCAAGATGGGCAGCCCACCTTC. Its protein product is CASSQDGQPTF. The chain carries TRBV2 and TRBJ1-2; D ambiguous. The CDR3 spans 11 residues. The ends were cut back, 6 bases at V and 13 bases at J, with 15 bases in the middle. CDR1 and CDR2 (germline): SNHLY, FYNNEI.

The chain joins TRBV29-1 to TRBJ2-3; D possibly corresponds to TRBD1 (5 bases). The ends were cut back, 1 base at V and 4 bases at J, with 18 bases in the middle. The CDR3 runs 16 residues. Germline CDR1 and CDR2: SQVTM and ANQGSEA. The CDR3 nucleotides are TGCAGCGTTGAAGCCCAGGACGCCCAGGGCCCAGATACGCAGTATTTT. This encodes CSVEAQDAQGPDTQYF.

The gene calls are TRBV2 and TRBJ2-7, with a possible D match to TRBD1 (5 bases). Looked up from germline, CDR1 is SNHLY and CDR2 is FYNNEI. V lost 9 bases, J lost 0 bases, and 15 bases lay in between. The CDR3 covers 14 residues. This CDR3 reads CARSTRVDSYEQYF. CDR3 coding DNA: TGTGCCAGGAGTACCAGGGTCGACTCCTACGAGCAGTACTTC.

This clone has just a few counts. The J gene is TRBJ1-1, the V gene TRBV9; no firm D call. Trimming removed 4 bases from V and 8 bases from J, with 18 bases in between. This CDR3 spans 14 amino acids. Germline-derived CDR1 and CDR2 are SGDLS and YYNGEE. The CDR3 spells CASSPKRESGEAFF. The CDR3 DNA is TGTGCCAGCAGCCCCAAGAGGGAATCAGGCGAAGCTTTCTTT.